The TCR beta chain described here comes from a study of T cells after yellow fever vaccination. Universal primer sites and UMIs were introduced during 5'RACE template-switching synthesis of TCR cDNA. MiXCR was run by TCRdb on the 5' RACE reads, yielding one entry per CDR3 protein. The sample comprises 250,000 or so distinct CDR3 sequences, more than 3.5% of which are singletons, and over 15% rests with the top ten. Findings and caveats of the study: Although most clonotypes did not, a small share appeared in both CD4 and CD8 compartments. Detected again after the booster were most primary-vaccination clones, at roughly 95% CD4 and more than 70% CD8.

The length of the CDR3 is 15 residues. Germline CDR1 and CDR2: SEHNR and FQNEAQ (reference sequence). V lost 8 bases and J lost 3, with 16 bases in between. This clonotype was observed at least ten times. The antigen remains undetermined. The clonotype comes from a man younger than 35 who received the YFV17D yellow fever vaccine. This specimen consisted of PBMCs, obtained 15 days after the yellow fever booster vaccination. The chain employs TRBV7-9 and TRBJ2-2; D is possibly TRBD1 or TRBD2 (5 bases each). CDR3 sequence reads: CASAPVQGDTGELFF. The CDR3 DNA sequence: TGTGCCAGCGCCCCCGTGCAGGGAGACACCGGGGAGCTGTTTTTT. Variable domain in full (rest from reference TRBV7-9 and TRBJ2-2): DTGVSQNPRHKITKRGQNVTFRCDPISEHNRLYWYRQTLGQGPEFLTYFQNEAQLEKSRLLSDRFSAERPKGSFSTLEIQRTEQGDSAMYLCASAPVQGDTGELFFGEGSRLTVL.